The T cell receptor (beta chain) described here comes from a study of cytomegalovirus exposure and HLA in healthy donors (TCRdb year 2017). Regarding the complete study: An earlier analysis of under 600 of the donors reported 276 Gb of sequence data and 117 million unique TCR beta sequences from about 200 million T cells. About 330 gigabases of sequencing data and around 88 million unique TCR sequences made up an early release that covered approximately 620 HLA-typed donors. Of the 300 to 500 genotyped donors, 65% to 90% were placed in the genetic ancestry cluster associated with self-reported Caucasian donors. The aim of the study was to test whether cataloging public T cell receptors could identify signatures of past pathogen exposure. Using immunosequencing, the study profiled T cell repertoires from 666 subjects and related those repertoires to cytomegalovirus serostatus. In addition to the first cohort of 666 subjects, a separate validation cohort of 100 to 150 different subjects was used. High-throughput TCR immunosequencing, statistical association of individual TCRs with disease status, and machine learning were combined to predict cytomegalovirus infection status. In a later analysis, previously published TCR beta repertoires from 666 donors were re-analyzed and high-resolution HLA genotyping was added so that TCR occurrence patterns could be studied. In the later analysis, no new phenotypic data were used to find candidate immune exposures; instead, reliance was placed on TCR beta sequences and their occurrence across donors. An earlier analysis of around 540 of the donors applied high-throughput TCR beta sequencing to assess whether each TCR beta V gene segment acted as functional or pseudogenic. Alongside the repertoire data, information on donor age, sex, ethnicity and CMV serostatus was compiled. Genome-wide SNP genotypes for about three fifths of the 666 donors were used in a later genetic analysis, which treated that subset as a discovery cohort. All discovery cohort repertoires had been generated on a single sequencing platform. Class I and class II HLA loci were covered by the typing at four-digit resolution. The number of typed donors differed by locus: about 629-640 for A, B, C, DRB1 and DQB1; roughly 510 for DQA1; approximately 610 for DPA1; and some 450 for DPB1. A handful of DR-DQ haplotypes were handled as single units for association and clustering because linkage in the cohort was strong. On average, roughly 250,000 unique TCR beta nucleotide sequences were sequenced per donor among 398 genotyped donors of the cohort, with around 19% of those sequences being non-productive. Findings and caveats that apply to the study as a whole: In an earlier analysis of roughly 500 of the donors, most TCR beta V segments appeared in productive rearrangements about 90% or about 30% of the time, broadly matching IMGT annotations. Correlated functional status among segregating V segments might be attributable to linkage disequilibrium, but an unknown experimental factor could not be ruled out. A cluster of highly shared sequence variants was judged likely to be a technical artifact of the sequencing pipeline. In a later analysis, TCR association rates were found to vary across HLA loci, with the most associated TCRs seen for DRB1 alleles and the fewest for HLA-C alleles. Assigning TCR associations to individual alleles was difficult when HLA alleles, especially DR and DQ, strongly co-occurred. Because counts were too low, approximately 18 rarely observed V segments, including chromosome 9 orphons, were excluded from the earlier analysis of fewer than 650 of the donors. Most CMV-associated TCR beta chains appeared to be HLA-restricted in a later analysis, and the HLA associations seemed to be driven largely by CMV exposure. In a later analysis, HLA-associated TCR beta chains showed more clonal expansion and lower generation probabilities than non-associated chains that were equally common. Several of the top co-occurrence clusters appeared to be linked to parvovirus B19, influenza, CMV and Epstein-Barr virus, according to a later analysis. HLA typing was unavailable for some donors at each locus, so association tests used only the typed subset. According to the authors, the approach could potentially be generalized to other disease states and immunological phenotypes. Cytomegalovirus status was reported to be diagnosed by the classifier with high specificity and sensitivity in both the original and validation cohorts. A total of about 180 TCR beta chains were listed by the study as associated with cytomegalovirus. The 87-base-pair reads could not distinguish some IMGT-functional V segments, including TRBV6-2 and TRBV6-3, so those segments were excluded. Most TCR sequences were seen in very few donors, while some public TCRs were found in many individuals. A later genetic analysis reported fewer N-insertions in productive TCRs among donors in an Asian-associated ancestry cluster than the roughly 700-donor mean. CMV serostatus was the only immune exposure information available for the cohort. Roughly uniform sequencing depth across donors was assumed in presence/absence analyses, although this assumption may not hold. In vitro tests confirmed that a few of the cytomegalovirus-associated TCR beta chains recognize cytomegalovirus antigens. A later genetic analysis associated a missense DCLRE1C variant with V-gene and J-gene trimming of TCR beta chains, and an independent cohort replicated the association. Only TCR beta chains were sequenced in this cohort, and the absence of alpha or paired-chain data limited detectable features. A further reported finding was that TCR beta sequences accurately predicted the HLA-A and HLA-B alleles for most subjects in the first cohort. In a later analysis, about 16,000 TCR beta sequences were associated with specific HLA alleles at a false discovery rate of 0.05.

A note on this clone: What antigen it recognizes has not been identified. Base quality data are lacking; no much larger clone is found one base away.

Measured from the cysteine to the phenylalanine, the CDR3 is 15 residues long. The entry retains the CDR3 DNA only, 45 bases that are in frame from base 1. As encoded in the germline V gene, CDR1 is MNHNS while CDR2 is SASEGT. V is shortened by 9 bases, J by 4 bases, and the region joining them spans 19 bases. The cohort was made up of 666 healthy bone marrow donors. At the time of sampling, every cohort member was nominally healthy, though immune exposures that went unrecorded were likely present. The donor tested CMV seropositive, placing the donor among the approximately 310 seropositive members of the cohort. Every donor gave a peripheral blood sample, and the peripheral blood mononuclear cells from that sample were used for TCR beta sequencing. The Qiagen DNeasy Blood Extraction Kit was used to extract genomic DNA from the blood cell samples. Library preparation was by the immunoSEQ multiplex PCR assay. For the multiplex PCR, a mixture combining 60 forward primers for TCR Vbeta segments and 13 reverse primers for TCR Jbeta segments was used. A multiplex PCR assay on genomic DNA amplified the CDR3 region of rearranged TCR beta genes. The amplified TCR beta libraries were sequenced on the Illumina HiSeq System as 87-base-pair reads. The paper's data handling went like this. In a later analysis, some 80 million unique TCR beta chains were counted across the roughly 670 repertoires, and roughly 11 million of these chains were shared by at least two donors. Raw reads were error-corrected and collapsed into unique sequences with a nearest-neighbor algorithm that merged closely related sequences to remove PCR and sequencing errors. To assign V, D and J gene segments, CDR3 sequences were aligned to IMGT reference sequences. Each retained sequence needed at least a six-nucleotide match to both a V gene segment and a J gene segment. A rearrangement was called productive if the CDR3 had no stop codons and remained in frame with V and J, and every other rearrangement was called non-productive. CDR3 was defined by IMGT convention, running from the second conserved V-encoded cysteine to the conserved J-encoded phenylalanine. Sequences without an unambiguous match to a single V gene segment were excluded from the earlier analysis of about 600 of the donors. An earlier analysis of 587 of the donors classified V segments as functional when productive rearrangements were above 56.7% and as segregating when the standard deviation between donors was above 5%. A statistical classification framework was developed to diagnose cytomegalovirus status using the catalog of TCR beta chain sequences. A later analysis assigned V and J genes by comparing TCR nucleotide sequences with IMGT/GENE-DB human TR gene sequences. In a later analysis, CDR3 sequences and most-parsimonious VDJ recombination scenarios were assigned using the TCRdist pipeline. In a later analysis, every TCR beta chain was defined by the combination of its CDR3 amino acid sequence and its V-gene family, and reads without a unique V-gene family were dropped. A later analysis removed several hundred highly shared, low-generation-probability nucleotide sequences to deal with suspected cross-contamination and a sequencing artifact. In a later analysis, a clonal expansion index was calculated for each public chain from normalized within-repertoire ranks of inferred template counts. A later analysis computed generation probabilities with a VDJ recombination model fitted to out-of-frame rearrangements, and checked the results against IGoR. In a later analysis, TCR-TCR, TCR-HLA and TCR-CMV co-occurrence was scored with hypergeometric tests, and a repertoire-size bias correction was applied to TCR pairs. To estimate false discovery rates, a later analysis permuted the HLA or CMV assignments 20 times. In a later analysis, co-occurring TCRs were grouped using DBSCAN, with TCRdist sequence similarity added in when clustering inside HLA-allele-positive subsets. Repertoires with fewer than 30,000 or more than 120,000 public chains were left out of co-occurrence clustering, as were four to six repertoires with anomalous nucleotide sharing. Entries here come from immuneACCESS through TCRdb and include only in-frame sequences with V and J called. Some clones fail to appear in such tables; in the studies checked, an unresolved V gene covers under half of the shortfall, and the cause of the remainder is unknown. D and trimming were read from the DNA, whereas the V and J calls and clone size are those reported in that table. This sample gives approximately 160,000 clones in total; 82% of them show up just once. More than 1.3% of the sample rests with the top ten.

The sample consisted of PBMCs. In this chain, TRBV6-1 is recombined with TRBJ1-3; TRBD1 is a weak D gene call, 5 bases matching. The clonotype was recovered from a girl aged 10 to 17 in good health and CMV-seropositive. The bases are TGTGCCAGGGGGGGTCCGGACGTGAGAGGAAACACCATATATTTT. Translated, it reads CARGGPDVRGNTIYF.